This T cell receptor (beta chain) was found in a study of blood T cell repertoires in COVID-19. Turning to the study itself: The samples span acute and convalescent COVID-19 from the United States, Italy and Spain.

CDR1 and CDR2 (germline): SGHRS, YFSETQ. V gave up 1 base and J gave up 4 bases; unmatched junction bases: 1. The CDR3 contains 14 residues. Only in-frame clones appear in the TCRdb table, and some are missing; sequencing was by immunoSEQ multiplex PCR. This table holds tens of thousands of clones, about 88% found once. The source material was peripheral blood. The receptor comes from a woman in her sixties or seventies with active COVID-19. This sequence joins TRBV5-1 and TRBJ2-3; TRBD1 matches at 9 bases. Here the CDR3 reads CASSLTGGADTQYF. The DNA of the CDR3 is TGCGCCAGCAGCTTGACAGGGGGCGCAGATACGCAGTATTTT.